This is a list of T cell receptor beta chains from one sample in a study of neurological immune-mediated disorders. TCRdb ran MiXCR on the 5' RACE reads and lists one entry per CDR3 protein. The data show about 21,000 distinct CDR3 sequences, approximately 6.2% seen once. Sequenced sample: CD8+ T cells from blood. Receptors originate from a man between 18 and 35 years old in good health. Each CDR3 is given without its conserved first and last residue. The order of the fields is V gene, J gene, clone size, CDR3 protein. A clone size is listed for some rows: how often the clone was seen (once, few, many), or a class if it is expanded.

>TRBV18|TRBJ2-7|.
ASSPTTGVNYEQY
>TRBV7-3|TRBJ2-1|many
ASSPGAGGSEQF
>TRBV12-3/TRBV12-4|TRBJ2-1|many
ASSPLRGRAGDNEQF
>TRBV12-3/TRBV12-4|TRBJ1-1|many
ASSSLTGRMNTEAF
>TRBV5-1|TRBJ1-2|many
ASSVTGANYGYT
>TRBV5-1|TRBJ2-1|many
ASKRGGTEEQF
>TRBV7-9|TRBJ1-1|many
ASSLLLLNTEAF
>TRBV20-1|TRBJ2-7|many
SAESGTSYEQY
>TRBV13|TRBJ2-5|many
ASSLESGGETQY
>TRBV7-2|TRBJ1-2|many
ASSSYTSPNYGYT
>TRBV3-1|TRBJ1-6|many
ASSQGTETSPLH
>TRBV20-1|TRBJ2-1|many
SAAGLASYNEQF
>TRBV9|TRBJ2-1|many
ASSGNEQF
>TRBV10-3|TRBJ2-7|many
AIKGGESYEQY
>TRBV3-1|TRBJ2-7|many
ASSPERMGSYEQY
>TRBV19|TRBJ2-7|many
ASSPGHVEYEQY
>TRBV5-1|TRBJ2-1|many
ASSLGAGPNEQF